This T cell receptor (beta chain) was profiled in a study of CD8 T cells in ankylosing spondylitis. The CDR3 totals 13 residues. The V gene's germline CDR1 is DFQATT and CDR2 SNEGSKA (reference sequence). V lost 7 bases, J lost 6 bases, and 16 bases lay in between. This clonotype was seen just once. Its specificity is not known. Study-wide findings and caveats: Earlier work had already found some motif variants in reactive arthritis synovial fluid and blood. As for the disease-linked clones, they showed a CD8+ phenotype and occurred at relatively low frequencies in peripheral blood.

One entry per CDR3 protein, called by TCRdb with MiXCR from the 5' RACE reads. The sample yields around 130,000 distinct CDR3 sequences, approximately 10% seen once. The chain uses TRBV20-1 and TRBJ1-5; no definite D call. The sequencing input was blood, either unsorted or a sorted T cell fraction (not recorded which). The clonotype was recovered from a male donor with ankylosing spondylitis or in good health (not recorded which). The CDR3 protein is CSGSLGISQPQHF. CDR3 DNA: TGCAGTGGCAGTTTGGGGATCAGTCAGCCCCAGCATTTT.